This T cell receptor (beta chain) was sequenced in a study of PD-L1 blockade in urothelial cancer. Measured with immunoSEQ multiplex PCR; TCRdb has only the in-frame clones, and not every one. The repertoire holds roughly 120,000 clones, with 80% to 90% as singletons. Time point meaning: peripheral blood 6 weeks after treatment start. This CDR3 has 13 amino acids. The germline V and J ends were trimmed by 3 bases and 5 bases, with 8 bases remaining between them. CDR1 is KGHSH and CDR2 is LQKENI in the germline V gene. The sequence was collected from a man aged 55 to 69 with urothelial cancer. The chain combines TRBV18 with TRBJ1-5; D is unclear. Sequenced material: PBMCs, taken around atezolizumab (anti-PD-L1) treatment. The CDR3 coding sequence is TGTGCCAGCTCACCGTCGGTGGATCAGCCCCAGCATTTT. Its protein product is CASSPSVDQPQHF.